These 6 T cell receptor beta chains share one sample of origin, sequenced in a study of cytomegalovirus exposure and HLA in healthy donors. The assay was immunoSEQ multiplex PCR, and TCRdb's table has in-frame clones only and misses some. There are approximately 130,000 clones in the sample; roughly 89% occur only once, and approximately 2% lies in the top ten. Sample: PBMCs. The receptor source for this set is a woman in her late teens or twenties in good health and CMV-seronegative.

The chain has TRBV2 and TRBJ1-2; D not certain. The V and J ends lost 5 bases and 1 base respectively, with 11 bases between them. The germline gives CDR1 SNHLY, CDR2 FYNNEI. CDR3 length: 14 amino acids. Here the CDR3 DNA reads TGTGCCAGCAGTCCCCCGGGAGATAACTATGGCTACACCTTC. Residues: CASSPPGDNYGYTF.

The chain uses TRBV30 and TRBJ1-2; D gene unclear. Trimming left V 3 bases short and J 4 bases short, with 9 bases between. The CDR3 sequence is 12 residues long. Germline CDR1 and CDR2: GTSNPN and SVGIG (reference sequence). The CDR3: CAWRFGAYGYTF. CDR3 in DNA: TGTGCCTGGAGGTTCGGAGCCTATGGCTACACCTTC.

This chain connects TRBV7-6 to TRBJ1-2, with a tentative D call TRBD1 (5 bases). There are 14 residues in the CDR3. Trimming cost V 5 bases and J 5 bases, with 15 bases left between them. Germline V gene sequence: CDR1 SGHVS, CDR2 FNYEAQ. CDR3 protein: CASSPGGSFYGYTF. The CDR3 DNA reads as TGTGCCAGCAGCCCCGGGGGATCCTTTTATGGCTACACCTTC.

The chain couples TRBV18 to TRBJ2-2, with 8 bases lining up with TRBD1. V was pared by 3 bases and J by 1 base, with 7 bases of the junction left unmatched. The CDR3 contains 17 residues. Germline lookup yields CDR1 KGHSH and CDR2 LQKENI. Here the CDR3 reads CASSPSDRGRNTGELFF. CDR3 nucleotide sequence: TGTGCCAGCTCACCTAGCGACAGGGGCCGGAACACCGGGGAGCTGTTTTTT.

The chain joins TRBV30 to TRBJ2-5; 8 bases are a match to TRBD2. Germline CDR1 and CDR2: GTSNPN and SVGIG (reference sequence). Unmatched junction bases numbered 14, after V lost 8 bases and J lost 3 bases. The CDR3 has 15 residues. Here the CDR3 reads CALGRAGVLKETQYF. The CDR3 DNA reads as TGTGCCCTCGGACGAGCGGGAGTGCTAAAAGAGACCCAGTACTTC.

The chain joins TRBV30 to TRBJ2-6; perhaps TRBD2 as D (5 bases). Trimming stripped 5 bases from V and 2 bases from J, with 10 bases between. The CDR3 loop spans 14 amino acids. Germline CDR1 reads GTSNPN; CDR2 reads SVGIG (reference sequence). This CDR3 reads CAWVFGAGANVLTF. The CDR3 DNA reads TGTGCCTGGGTGTTCGGGGCTGGGGCCAACGTCCTGACTTTC.